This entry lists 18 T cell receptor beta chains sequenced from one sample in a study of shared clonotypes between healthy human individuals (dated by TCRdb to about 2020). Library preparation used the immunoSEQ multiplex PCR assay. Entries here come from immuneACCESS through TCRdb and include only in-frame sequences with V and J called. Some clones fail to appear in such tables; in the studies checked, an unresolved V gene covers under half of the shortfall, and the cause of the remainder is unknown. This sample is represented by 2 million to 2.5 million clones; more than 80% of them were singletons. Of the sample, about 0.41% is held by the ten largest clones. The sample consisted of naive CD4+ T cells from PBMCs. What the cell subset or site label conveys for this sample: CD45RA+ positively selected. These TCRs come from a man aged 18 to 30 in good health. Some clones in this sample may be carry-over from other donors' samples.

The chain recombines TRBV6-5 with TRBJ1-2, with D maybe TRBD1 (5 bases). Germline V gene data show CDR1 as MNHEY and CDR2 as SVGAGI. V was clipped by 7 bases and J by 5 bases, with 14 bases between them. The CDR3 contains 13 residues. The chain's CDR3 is CASTLRQRYGYTF. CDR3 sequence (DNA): TGTGCCAGCACCCTCAGACAGCGATATGGCTACACCTTC.

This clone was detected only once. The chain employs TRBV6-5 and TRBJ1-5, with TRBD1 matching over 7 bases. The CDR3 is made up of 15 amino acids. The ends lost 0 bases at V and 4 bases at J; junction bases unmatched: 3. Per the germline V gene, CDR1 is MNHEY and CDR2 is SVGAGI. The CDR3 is CASSYSYRGNQPQHF. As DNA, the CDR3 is TGTGCCAGCAGTTACTCTTACAGGGGAAATCAGCCCCAGCATTTT.

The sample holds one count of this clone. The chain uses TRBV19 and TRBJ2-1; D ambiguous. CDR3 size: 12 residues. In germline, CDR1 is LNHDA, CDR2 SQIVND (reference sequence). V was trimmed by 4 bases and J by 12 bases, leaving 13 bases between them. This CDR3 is CASSSQWTAQFF. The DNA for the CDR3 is TGTGCCAGTAGTAGCCAGTGGACGGCGCAGTTCTTC.

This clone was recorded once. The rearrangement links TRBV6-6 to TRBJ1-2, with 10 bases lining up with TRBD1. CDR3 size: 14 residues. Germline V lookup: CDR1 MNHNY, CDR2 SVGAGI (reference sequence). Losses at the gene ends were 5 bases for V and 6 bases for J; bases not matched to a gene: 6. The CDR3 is CASSRQGAGNGYTF. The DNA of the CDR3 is TGTGCCAGCAGTCGACAGGGGGCAGGCAATGGCTACACCTTC.

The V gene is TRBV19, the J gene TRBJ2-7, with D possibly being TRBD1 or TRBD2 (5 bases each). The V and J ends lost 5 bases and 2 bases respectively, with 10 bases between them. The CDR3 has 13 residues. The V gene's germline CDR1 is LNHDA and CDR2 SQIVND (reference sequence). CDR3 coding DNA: TGTGCCAGTAGTGATAGGGGACCCTACGAGCAGTACTTC. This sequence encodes CASSDRGPYEQYF. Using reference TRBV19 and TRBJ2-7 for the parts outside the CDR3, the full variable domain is DGGITQSPKYLFRKEGQNVTLSCEQNLNHDAMYWYRQDPGQGLRLIYYSQIVNDFQKGDIAEGYSVSREKKESFPLTVTSAQKNPTAFYLCASSDRGPYEQYFGPGTRLTVT.

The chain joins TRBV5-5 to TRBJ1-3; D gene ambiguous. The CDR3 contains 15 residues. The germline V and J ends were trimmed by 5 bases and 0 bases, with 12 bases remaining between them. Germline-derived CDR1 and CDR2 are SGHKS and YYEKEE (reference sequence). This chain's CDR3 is CASRTDRSSGNTIYF. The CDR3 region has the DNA TGTGCCAGCAGAACCGACCGGAGCTCTGGAAACACCATATATTTT.

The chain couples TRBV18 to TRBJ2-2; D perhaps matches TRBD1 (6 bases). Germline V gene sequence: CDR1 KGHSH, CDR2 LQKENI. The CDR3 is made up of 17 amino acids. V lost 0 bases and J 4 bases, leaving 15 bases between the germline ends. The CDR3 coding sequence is TGTGCCAGCTCACCACCCTTTACAGGGCGTGGCACCGGGGAGCTGTTTTTT. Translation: CASSPPFTGRGTGELFF. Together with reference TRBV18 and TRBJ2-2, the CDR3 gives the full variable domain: NAGVMQNPRHLVRRRGQEARLRCSPMKGHSHVYWYRQLPEEGLKFMVYLQKENIIDESGMPKERFSAEFPKEGPSILRIQQVVRGDSAAYFCASSPPFTGRGTGELFFGEGSRLTVL.

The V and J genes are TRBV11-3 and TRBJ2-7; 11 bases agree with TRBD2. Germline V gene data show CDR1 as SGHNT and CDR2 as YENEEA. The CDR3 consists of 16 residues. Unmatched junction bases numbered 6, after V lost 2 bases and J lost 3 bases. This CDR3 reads CASSLLRLAGIYEQYF. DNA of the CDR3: TGTGCCAGCAGCTTACTTCGACTAGCGGGAATCTACGAGCAGTACTTC. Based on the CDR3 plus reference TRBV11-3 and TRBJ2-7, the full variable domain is EAGVVQSPRYKIIEKKQPVAFWCNPISGHNTLYWYLQNLGQGPELLIRYENEEAVDDSQLPKDRFSAERLKGVDSTLKIQPAELGDSAVYLCASSLLRLAGIYEQYFGPGTRLTVT.

The CDR3 DNA sequence: TGTGCCAGCAGCTGGGGGACTAGCGGTTACAATGAGCAGTTCTTC. It yields the protein CASSWGTSGYNEQFF. V and J are TRBV7-9 and TRBJ2-1, with 11 nucleotides matching TRBD2. V lost 4 bases to trimming and J lost 4 bases; unmatched junction nucleotides: 3. This CDR3 region has 15 residues. Germline-derived CDR1 and CDR2 are SEHNR and FQNEAQ (reference sequence).

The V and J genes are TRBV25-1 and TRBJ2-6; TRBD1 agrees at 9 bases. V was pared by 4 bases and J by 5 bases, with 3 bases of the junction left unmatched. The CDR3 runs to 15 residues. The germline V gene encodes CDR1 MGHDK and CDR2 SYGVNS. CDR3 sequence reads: CASSVGQGRANVLTF. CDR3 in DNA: TGTGCCAGCAGTGTGGGACAGGGAAGGGCCAACGTCCTGACTTTC.

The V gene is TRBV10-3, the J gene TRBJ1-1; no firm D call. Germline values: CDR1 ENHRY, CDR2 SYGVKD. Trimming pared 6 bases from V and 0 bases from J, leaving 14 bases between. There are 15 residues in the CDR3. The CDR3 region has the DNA TGTGCCATCAGCTCGCTAGGATTTTTGAACACTGAAGCTTTCTTT. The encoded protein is CAISSLGFLNTEAFF.

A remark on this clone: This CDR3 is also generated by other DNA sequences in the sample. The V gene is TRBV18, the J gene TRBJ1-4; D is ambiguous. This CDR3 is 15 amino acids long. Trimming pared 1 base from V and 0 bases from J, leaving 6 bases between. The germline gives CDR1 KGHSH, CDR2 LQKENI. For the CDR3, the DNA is TGTGCCAGCTCACCACGGGTCTCAACTAATGAAAAACTGTTTTTT. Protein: CASSPRVSTNEKLFF.

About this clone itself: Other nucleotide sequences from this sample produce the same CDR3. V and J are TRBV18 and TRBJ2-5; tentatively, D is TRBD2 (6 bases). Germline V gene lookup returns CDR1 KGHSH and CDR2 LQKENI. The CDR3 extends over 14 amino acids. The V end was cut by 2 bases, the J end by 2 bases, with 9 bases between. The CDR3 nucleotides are TGTGCCAGCTCACCAACCGGGGGACAAGAGACCCAGTACTTC. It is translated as CASSPTGGQETQYF.

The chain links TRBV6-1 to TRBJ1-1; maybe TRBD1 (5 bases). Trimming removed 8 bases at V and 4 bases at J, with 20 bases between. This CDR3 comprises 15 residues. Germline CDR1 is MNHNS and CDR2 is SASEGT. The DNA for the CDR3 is TGTGCCAGCGGGGCACAGATAGATCGCGGCACTGAAGCTTTCTTT. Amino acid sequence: CASGAQIDRGTEAFF.

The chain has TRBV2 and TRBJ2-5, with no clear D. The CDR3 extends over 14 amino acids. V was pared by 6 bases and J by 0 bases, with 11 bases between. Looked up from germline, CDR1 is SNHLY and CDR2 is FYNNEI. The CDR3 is CASRQTPYQETQYF. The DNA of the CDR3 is TGTGCCAGCAGACAGACTCCGTACCAAGAGACCCAGTACTTC. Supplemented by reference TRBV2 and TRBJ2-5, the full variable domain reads EPEVTQTPSHQVTQMGQEVILRCVPISNHLYFYWYRQILGQKVEFLVSFYNNEISEKSEIFDDQFSVERPDGSNFTLKIRSTKLEDSAMYFCASRQTPYQETQYFGPGTRLLVL.

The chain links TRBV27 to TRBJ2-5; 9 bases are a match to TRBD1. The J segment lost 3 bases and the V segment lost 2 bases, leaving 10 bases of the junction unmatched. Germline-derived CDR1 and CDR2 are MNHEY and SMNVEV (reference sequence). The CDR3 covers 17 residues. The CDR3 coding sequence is TGTGCCAGCAGTTTAACCCAGTCCTGGACAGGGGAAGAGACCCAGTACTTC. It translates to CASSLTQSWTGEETQYF.

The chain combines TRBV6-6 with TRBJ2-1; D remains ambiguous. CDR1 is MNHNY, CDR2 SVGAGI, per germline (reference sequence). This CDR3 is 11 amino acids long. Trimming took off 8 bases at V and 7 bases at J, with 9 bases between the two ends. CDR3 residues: CASCGWNEQFF. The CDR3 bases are TGTGCCAGCTGCGGTTGGAATGAGCAGTTCTTC.

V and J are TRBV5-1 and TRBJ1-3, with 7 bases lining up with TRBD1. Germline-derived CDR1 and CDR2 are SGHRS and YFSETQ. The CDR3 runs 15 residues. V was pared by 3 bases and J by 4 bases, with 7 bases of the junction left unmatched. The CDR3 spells CASSSNTGDGNTIYF. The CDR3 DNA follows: TGCGCCAGCAGCTCGAATACAGGGGACGGAAACACCATATATTTT.